One and the same sample provided the 10 T cell receptor beta chains below, sequenced in a study of CD8 T cells in Susac syndrome. RNA in amounts of roughly 0.5 to 1 ug was reverse transcribed with random hexamers. Via MiXCR, TCRdb re-called the immunoSEQ multiplex PCR reads, giving one row per CDR3 protein. The sample lists about 75,000 distinct CDR3 sequences, roughly 94% occurring once. The sample consisted of CD8+ T cells from PBMCs. The source is a human donor with Susac syndrome.

The rearrangement links TRBV19 to TRBJ1-6, with D tentatively TRBD1 (6 bases). Trimming shortened V by 8 bases and J by 0 bases, and 14 bases separated the two germline ends. CDR3 length: 16 amino acids. Per the germline V gene, CDR1 is LNHDA and CDR2 is SQIVND (reference sequence). CDR3 loop: CASEKGGTSYNSPLHF. As DNA, the CDR3 is TGTGCCAGTGAAAAGGGGGGAACCTCCTATAATTCACCCCTCCACTTT.

The J gene is TRBJ1-2, the V gene TRBV10-3; a possible D gene is TRBD1 (5 bases). Per germline, CDR1 ENHRY and CDR2 SYGVKD. The germline V and J ends were trimmed by 5 bases and 2 bases, with 12 bases remaining between them. The CDR3 extends over 14 amino acids. CDR3 amino acids: CAISPGKPNYGYTF. CDR3 DNA sequence: TGTGCCATCAGTCCAGGGAAGCCCAACTATGGCTACACCTTC.

This clonotype was recorded a few times. The chain employs TRBV14 and TRBJ2-5; TRBD2 matches 8 bases. The CDR3 length is 17 residues. CDR1 and CDR2 from the germline V gene are SGHDN and FVKESK. With V trimmed by 0 bases and J by 1 base, 7 bases remained unmatched. The chain's CDR3 is CASSQDLGTSSQETQYF. Here the CDR3 DNA reads TGTGCCAGCAGCCAAGATCTGGGGACTAGTTCCCAAGAGACCCAGTACTTC.

This clonotype is a singleton in its sample. The rearrangement links TRBV27 to TRBJ2-7; 8 bases agree with TRBD2. The germline CDR1 and CDR2 sequences are MNHEY and SMNVEV (reference sequence). The ends lost 6 bases at V and 3 bases at J; junction bases unmatched: 1. The CDR3 has 12 residues. This CDR3 is CASRAGGYEQYF. The CDR3 DNA reads as TGTGCCAGCAGGGCGGGGGGCTACGAGCAGTACTTC.

The chain combines TRBV7-9 with TRBJ2-5; TRBD1 matches at 8 bases. Germline loops: CDR1 SEHNR, CDR2 FQNEAQ (reference sequence). The J segment lost 3 bases and the V segment lost 6 bases, leaving 9 bases of the junction unmatched. The CDR3 is 15 amino acids. CDR3 coding DNA: TGTGCCAGCAGAAAAACCGGACAGGGAAAAGAGACCCAGTACTTC. This codes for CASRKTGQGKETQYF. Based on the CDR3 plus reference TRBV7-9 and TRBJ2-5, the full variable domain is DTGVSQNPRHKITKRGQNVTFRCDPISEHNRLYWYRQTLGQGPEFLTYFQNEAQLEKSRLLSDRFSAERPKGSFSTLEIQRTEQGDSAMYLCASRKTGQGKETQYFGPGTRLLVL.

The chain joins TRBV7-3 to TRBJ2-1; D may be TRBD2 (6 bases). The germline V and J ends were trimmed by 4 bases and 0 bases, with 13 bases remaining between them. The V gene's germline CDR1 is SGHTA and CDR2 FQGTGA. The CDR3 covers 16 residues. CDR3 sequence reads: CASSSVGDSSYNEQFF. For the CDR3, the DNA is TGTGCCAGCAGCTCGGTAGGGGACTCCTCCTACAATGAGCAGTTCTTC. The full variable domain, completed using reference TRBV7-3 and TRBJ2-1, is GAGVSQTPSNKVTEKGKYVELRCDPISGHTALYWYRQSLGQGPEFLIYFQGTGAADDSGLPNDRFFAVRPEGSVSTLKIQRTERGDSAVYLCASSSVGDSSYNEQFFGPGTRLTVL.

The chain links TRBV7-2 to TRBJ1-2; 7 bases are shared with TRBD1. Germline V CDR1 and CDR2: SGHTA, FQGNSA. The CDR3 runs to 15 residues. Trimming cost V 0 bases and J 5 bases; bases outside gene matches: 6. The CDR3 loop is CASSLAAGGGYGYTF. The CDR3 DNA sequence: TGTGCCAGCAGCTTAGCGGCAGGGGGTGGTTATGGCTACACCTTC.

The chain uses TRBV30 and TRBJ1-6, with TRBD1 identical over 9 bases. The germline gives CDR1 GTSNPN, CDR2 SVGIG (reference sequence). With V trimmed by 3 bases and J by 4 bases, 1 base remained unmatched. This CDR3 has 14 residues. CDR3 coding DNA: TGTGCCTGGAGGGACAGGGGATATAATTCACCCCTCCACTTT. This sequence encodes CAWRDRGYNSPLHF.

This chain links TRBV28 with TRBJ1-1, with D unclear. CDR3 size: 13 residues. The germline CDR1 and CDR2 sequences are MDHEN and SYDVKM. V lost 6 bases and J 9 bases, leaving 17 bases between the germline ends. CDR3 amino acids: CASSPIEIVQAFF. DNA of the CDR3: TGTGCCAGCAGCCCAATTGAGATTGTTCAAGCTTTCTTT.

The V call is TRBV30, the J call TRBJ2-1; D remains ambiguous. V dropped 2 bases and J dropped 4 bases, with 12 bases sitting between them. The CDR3 has 14 residues. CDR1 is GTSNPN and CDR2 is SVGIG in the germline V gene (reference sequence). This chain's CDR3 is CAWSPPRRYNEQFF. The CDR3 bases are TGTGCCTGGAGTCCTCCGAGGCGGTACAATGAGCAGTTCTTC.